One TCR beta chain is described in this entry. Methods used by the authors: Amplification with reference gene primers provided the estimates of nucleated cell counts. Some clones are missing from TCRdb's copy, which holds only in-frame ones; the method was immunoSEQ multiplex PCR. V and J calls and clone size are as listed in that table; D and trimming were resolved from the DNA. There are about 160,000 clones in the sample; 80% occur only once, and about 3.7% lies in the top ten. Two negative PCRs, clearance, or symptom resolution were required of recovered Cohort 3 donors. Germline CDR1 is LNHNV and CDR2 is YYDKDF (reference sequence). Losses at the gene ends were 3 bases for V and 0 bases for J; bases not matched to a gene: 7. The length of the CDR3 is 16 residues. The data derive from a study of blood T cell repertoires in COVID-19. About the research overall: Sites in the United States, Italy and Spain provided acute and convalescent COVID-19 samples.

Sequencing used PBMCs or T cells enriched from blood (not recorded which). This chain links TRBV15 with TRBJ2-7, with 8 bases fitting TRBD2. The TCR sequence derives from a woman aged 55-69 years who had recovered from COVID-19. CDR3 protein: CATSREPGGTSYEQYF. CDR3 nucleotides: TGTGCCACCAGCAGGGAGCCGGGGGGGACCTCCTACGAGCAGTACTTC.